Shown below are 15 T cell receptor beta chains from a single sample sequenced in a study of blood T cell repertoires in COVID-19. The method was immunoSEQ multiplex PCR; TCRdb's version includes in-frame clones alone and lacks a portion of them. The sample has 350,000 or so clones, around 82% seen once. The specimen was peripheral blood. The receptors originated from a young man with active or convalescent COVID-19.

The chain couples TRBV19 to TRBJ1-2; tentatively, D is TRBD1 (6 bases). The CDR3 has 12 amino acids. V lost 9 bases, J lost 3 bases, and 11 bases lay in between. CDR1 LNHDA and CDR2 SQIVND come from the germline V gene (reference sequence). The CDR3 DNA is TGTGCCAGCCAGGGGTTTTACTATGGCTACACCTTC. Its protein product is CASQGFYYGYTF.

The J gene is TRBJ1-3, the V gene TRBV6-6; D perhaps matches TRBD1 (5 bases). Per the germline V gene, CDR1 is MNHNY and CDR2 is SVGAGI (reference sequence). The CDR3 consists of 14 residues. V lost 7 bases and J lost 0, with 10 bases in between. The CDR3 coding sequence is TGTGCCAGCAACCCGGGGGTCTCTGGAAACACCATATATTTT. Protein: CASNPGVSGNTIYF.

CDR3 sequence: CASSVGDRGLDEQFF. Written as DNA, the CDR3 is TGTGCCAGCAGCGTAGGGGACAGGGGGCTCGATGAGCAGTTCTTC. V usage is TRBV9 and J usage is TRBJ2-1; 12 bases map to TRBD1. The CDR3 length is 15 residues. Trimming at V came to 0 bases and at J to 8 bases, leaving 3 bases not matched to a gene. The germline V gene has CDR1 SGDLS and CDR2 YYNGEE.

The rearrangement links TRBV30 to TRBJ1-5; D gene ambiguous. CDR1 is GTSNPN, CDR2 SVGIG, per germline (reference sequence). The ends were cut back, 0 bases at V and 3 bases at J, with 6 bases in the middle. CDR3 length equals 13 residues. The DNA for the CDR3 is TGTGCCTGGAGTGTCGGTTACAATCAGCCCCAGCATTTT. This gives the protein CAWSVGYNQPQHF. The whole variable domain, filled in from reference TRBV30 and TRBJ1-5, reads SQTIHQWPATLVQPVGSPLSLECTVEGTSNPNLYWYRQAAGRGLQLLFYSVGIGQISSEVPQNLSASRPQDRQFILSSKKLLLSDSGFYLCAWSVGYNQPQHFGDGTRLSIL.

The rearrangement links TRBV6-5 to TRBJ1-2; D might be TRBD1 (5 bases). This CDR3 is built from 12 residues. The V and J ends lost 6 bases and 6 bases respectively, with 11 bases between them. Per the germline V gene, CDR1 is MNHEY and CDR2 is SVGAGI. CDR3 protein: CASRGGGDGYTF. The CDR3 DNA is TGTGCCAGCAGAGGAGGAGGGGATGGCTACACCTTC.

The gene calls are TRBV7-2 and TRBJ2-7, with 7 nucleotides matching TRBD1. Germline CDR1 is SGHTA and CDR2 is FQGNSA. There are 16 residues in the CDR3. With 3 bases clipped from V and 3 bases from J, the junction kept 11 bases outside the gene matches. The CDR3 DNA is TGTGCCAGCAGCTTCAGCCACTCGACAGGGATCTACGAGCAGTACTTC. Its protein product is CASSFSHSTGIYEQYF. The full variable domain, rest sourced from reference TRBV7-2 and TRBJ2-7, is GAGVSQSPSNKVTEKGKDVELRCDPISGHTALYWYRQSLGQGLEFLIYFQGNSAPDKSGLPSDRFSAERTGGSVSTLTIQRTQQEDSAVYLCASSFSHSTGIYEQYFGPGTRLTVT.

CDR3: CAWETGRANNEQFF. CDR3 nucleotide sequence: TGTGCCTGGGAAACGGGGAGGGCCAATAATGAGCAGTTCTTC. The gene calls are TRBV30 and TRBJ2-1, with 7 bases fitting TRBD2. The CDR3 runs 14 residues. Germline lookup yields CDR1 GTSNPN and CDR2 SVGIG (reference sequence). The ends lost 5 bases at V and 7 bases at J; junction bases unmatched: 11.

This CDR3 reads CASSYSGTGFVETQYF. DNA of the CDR3: TGTGCCAGCTCCTACTCCGGGACAGGGTTTGTGGAGACCCAGTACTTC. The chain couples TRBV2 to TRBJ2-5; 9 positions agree with TRBD1. CDR3 length equals 16 residues. The trim removed 8 bases at V and 5 bases at J, leaving 15 bases unmatched. In germline, CDR1 is SNHLY, CDR2 FYNNEI.

V is TRBV18 and J is TRBJ1-2; TRBD1 is a possible D gene (5 bases). The CDR3 covers 14 residues. V lost 1 base, J lost 8 bases, and 14 bases lay in between. The germline V gene has CDR1 KGHSH and CDR2 LQKENI. Written as DNA, the CDR3 is TGTGCCAGCTCACCACTGGAGGGGACTGAGGGCTACACCTTC. Amino acid sequence: CASSPLEGTEGYTF.

V is TRBV7-2 and J is TRBJ2-6; D is possibly TRBD1 (6 bases). This CDR3 spans 15 amino acids. Trimming removed 10 bases from V and 4 bases from J, with 17 bases in between. Per germline, CDR1 SGHTA and CDR2 FQGNSA. The CDR3 DNA is TGTGCCAACGTGCTACAGGGTCCGGGGGCCAACGTCCTGACTTTC. Protein sequence: CANVLQGPGANVLTF.

V and J are TRBV30 and TRBJ2-5; possible D gene TRBD2, 6 bases. Trimming left V 0 bases short and J 3 bases short, with 14 bases between. The CDR3 contains 15 residues. CDR1 is GTSNPN and CDR2 is SVGIG in the germline V gene (reference sequence). The CDR3 is CAWSVPRLVEETQYF. The CDR3 coding sequence is TGTGCCTGGAGTGTACCCAGACTAGTGGAAGAGACCCAGTACTTC. The full variable domain, rest sourced from reference TRBV30 and TRBJ2-5, is SQTIHQWPATLVQPVGSPLSLECTVEGTSNPNLYWYRQAAGRGLQLLFYSVGIGQISSEVPQNLSASRPQDRQFILSSKKLLLSDSGFYLCAWSVPRLVEETQYFGPGTRLLVL.

The chain is built from TRBV7-2 and TRBJ2-3; the match to TRBD2 covers 7 bases. V shed 5 bases and J 0 bases; nucleotides not matched to a gene: 5. Germline values: CDR1 SGHTA, CDR2 FQGNSA. The CDR3 runs 15 residues. The CDR3 DNA reads TGTGCCAGCAGCCTCCAAGCGGGGAGCACAGATACGCAGTATTTT. Translated, it gives CASSLQAGSTDTQYF.

The chain uses TRBV2 and TRBJ2-7, with TRBD1 matching over 9 bases. The CDR3 loop spans 14 amino acids. Germline CDR1 is SNHLY and CDR2 is FYNNEI. J was trimmed by 4 bases and V by 9 bases; bases with no gene match: 10. The chain's CDR3 is CARRPWDREYEQYF. CDR3 sequence (DNA): TGTGCCAGACGTCCCTGGGACAGGGAATACGAGCAGTACTTC.

The chain is built from TRBV4-3 and TRBJ1-2, with 7 bases identical to TRBD1. This CDR3 has 14 residues. V dropped 1 base and J dropped 5; count of bases not matched to a gene: 4. Germline V gene sequence: CDR1 LGHNA, CDR2 YSLEER. The CDR3 region is CASSQGDRGYGYTF. CDR3 bases: TGCGCCAGCAGCCAAGGGGACAGAGGGTATGGCTACACCTTC.

The chain has TRBV28 and TRBJ1-5; a weak D match, TRBD1 (6 bases). The CDR3 length is 15 residues. V was pared by 4 bases and J by 6 bases, with 16 bases between. Germline CDR1 reads MDHEN; CDR2 reads SYDVKM. Here the CDR3 DNA reads TGTGCCAGCAGTTCCTGGGAGGGGGGGCCTCAGCCCCAGCATTTT. Translation: CASSSWEGGPQPQHF.